This is a list of T cell receptor beta chains from one sample in a study of blood T cells in healthy people across ages. TCRdb itself ran the 5' RACE reads through MiXCR, one entry per CDR3 protein. Of more than 900,000 distinct CDR3 sequences listed, roughly a quarter are singletons. The same sample was also used in a study of T cells of mothers and their children.

Sample: blood. These receptors were collected from a girl aged 2 to 10 in good health. The CDR3 runs from the conserved cysteine through the conserved F or W. D genes are given only for firm matches. The size of a clone is reported for some rows only, either as once, few or many, or as a class for expanded clones.

J gene | V gene | clone size | D gene | CDR3 protein | CDR3 DNA
TRBJ2-3 | TRBV9 | few | NA | CASSVGGAYTDTQYF | TGTGCCAGCAGCGTAGGAGGGGCTTACACAGATACGCAGTATTTT
TRBJ2-1 | TRBV20-1 | NA | NA | CSAEGRLRSGDGSYNEQFF | TGCAGTGCAGAGGGTAGGCTAAGGTCAGGAGACGGCTCCTACAATGAGCAGTTCTTC
TRBJ1-1 | TRBV10-3 | NA | TRBD1 | CAISLQGAGNTEAFF | TGTGCCATCAGTCTACAGGGGGCGGGGAACACTGAAGCTTTCTTT
TRBJ2-7 | TRBV13 | few | TRBD2 | CASSSWGTSGGYPAGEQYF | TGTGCCAGCAGCTCGTGGGGGACTAGCGGGGGCTATCCCGCGGGGGAGCAGTACTTC
TRBJ2-5 | TRBV11-1 | NA | NA | CASMRQAVEETQYF | TGTGCCAGCATGAGACAGGCCGTGGAAGAGACCCAGTACTTC
TRBJ1-1 | TRBV29-1 | few | NA | CSVDWWQGPNTEAFF | TGCAGCGTTGATTGGTGGCAGGGGCCGAACACTGAAGCTTTCTTT
TRBJ2-2 | TRBV5-1 | NA | NA | CASSLVSITGELFF | TGCGCCAGCAGCTTGGTTTCAATAACCGGGGAGCTGTTTTTT
TRBJ2-5 | TRBV20-1 | few | NA | CSARERDDGIGSQYF | TGCAGTGCTAGAGAGAGGGACGACGGAATCGGGAGCCAGTACTTC
TRBJ1-3 | TRBV20-1 | NA | TRBD1 | CSARQGVPGNTIYF | TGCAGTGCCCGACAGGGGGTACCGGGAAACACCATATATTTT
TRBJ2-5 | TRBV7-9 | NA | NA | CASSLGGAWETQYF | TGTGCCAGCAGCTTAGGAGGGGCGTGGGAGACCCAGTACTTC
TRBJ2-5 | TRBV24-1 | NA | TRBD2 | CATSDGGGTSREEIQYF | TGTGCCACCAGTGATGGGGGGGGGACTAGCAGAGAAGAGATCCAGTACTTC
TRBJ1-2 | TRBV29-1 | NA | TRBD1 | CSAGDRHDYGYTF | TGCAGCGCCGGGGACAGGCACGACTATGGCTACACCTTC
TRBJ2-7 | TRBV28 | few | NA | CASSPVTRRGSYEQYF | TGTGCCAGCAGTCCTGTTACCCGGCGTGGATCCTACGAGCAGTACTTC
TRBJ1-2 | TRBV29-1 | few | NA | CSVVGGEGYTF | TGCAGCGTTGTCGGGGGAGAGGGCTACACCTTC
TRBJ2-3 | TRBV6-2/TRBV6-3 | few | NA | CASSLRGPGGDTQYF | TGTGCCAGCAGTTTAAGGGGTCCTGGAGGGGATACGCAGTATTTT
TRBJ2-2 | TRBV12-3/TRBV12-4 | once | NA | CASSYSEWLFF | TGTGCCAGCAGTTATAGTGAATGGCTGTTTTTT
TRBJ2-1 | TRBV12-3/TRBV12-4 | NA | NA | CASSKWATGGNEQFF | TGTGCCAGCAGTAAGTGGGCTACCGGAGGAAATGAGCAGTTCTTC
TRBJ2-7 | TRBV5-1 | once | NA | CASSLEYTDEYSYEQYF | TGCGCCAGCAGCTTGGAGTATACGGACGAATACTCCTACGAGCAGTACTTC
TRBJ1-6 | TRBV6-5 | NA | NA | CASRDTGRYNSPLHF | TGTGCCAGCAGAGATACGGGACGCTATAATTCACCCCTCCACTTT
TRBJ2-7 | TRBV14 | NA | TRBD2 | CASSHSVGSGKEQYF | TGTGCCAGCAGCCACTCGGTCGGGAGCGGGAAGGAGCAGTACTTC
TRBJ2-1 | TRBV9 | NA | TRBD2 | CASSTSGRGETQHF | TGTGCCAGCAGCACTAGCGGGAGAGGAGAGACCCAGCACTTC
TRBJ2-7 | TRBV20-1 | NA | NA | CSASKTRFYEQYF | TGCAGTGCTAGTAAGACAAGATTCTACGAGCAGTACTTC
TRBJ1-6 | TRBV4-2 | NA | NA | CASSQVRVGQNYSPLHF | TGTGCCAGCAGCCAAGTCAGGGTGGGGCAGAATTATTCACCCCTCCACTTT
TRBJ2-7 | TRBV6-6 | NA | NA | CASSYLGFYEQCF | TGTGCCAGCAGTTACTTGGGTTTCTACGAGCAGTGCTTC
TRBJ2-1 | TRBV29-1 | NA | TRBD1 | CSVERGRGNEQFF | TGCAGCGTTGAGAGGGGGCGCGGGAATGAGCAGTTCTTC
TRBJ1-2 | TRBV12-3/TRBV12-4 | many | TRBD1 | CASSPDRGYGYTF | TGTGCCAGCAGCCCAGACAGGGGATATGGCTACACCTTC
TRBJ1-3 | TRBV12-3/TRBV12-4 | NA | NA | CASRDSWSGNTIYF | TGTGCCAGCAGGGATTCGTGGTCTGGAAACACCATATATTTT
TRBJ2-5 | TRBV5-1 | many | NA | CASSLGASQETQYF | TGTGCCAGCAGTTTGGGGGCTAGCCAAGAGACCCAGTACTTC
TRBJ2-5 | TRBV20-1 | NA | NA | CSASLTSQETQYF | TGCAGTGCTTCCTTGACTAGCCAAGAGACCCAGTACTTC
TRBJ2-5 | TRBV19 | NA | NA | CASRTPQETQYF | TGTGCCAGTCGGACACCCCAAGAGACCCAGTACTTC
TRBJ2-7 | TRBV5-1 | NA | TRBD1 | CASSGLTGVSYEQYF | TGCGCCAGCAGCGGACTGACAGGGGTGTCCTACGAGCAGTACTTC
TRBJ1-4 | TRBV5-5 | few | NA | CASSGVGAAIEKLFF | TGTGCCAGCAGCGGGGTAGGAGCCGCGATAGAAAAACTGTTTTTT
TRBJ1-2 | TRBV12-3/TRBV12-4 | NA | TRBD1 | CASSISGGEYGYGYTF | TGTGCCAGCAGTATATCAGGGGGGGAGTATGGCTATGGCTACACCTTC
TRBJ2-3 | TRBV7-9 | NA | TRBD2 | CASSHAAGGDTQYF | TGTGCCAGCAGCCACGCAGCGGGAGGAGATACGCAGTATTTT
TRBJ2-3 | TRBV12-3/TRBV12-4 | NA | NA | CASSNPGRVIADTQYF | TGTGCCAGCAGCAATCCTGGGAGAGTAATAGCAGATACGCAGTATTTT
TRBJ2-6 | TRBV28 | NA | NA | CASTYEGANVLTF | TGTGCCAGCACCTATGAGGGCGCCAACGTCCTGACTTTC
TRBJ2-7 | TRBV10-3 | few | NA | CAISEGMIGSYEQYF | TGTGCCATCAGTGAGGGCATGATTGGCTCCTACGAGCAGTACTTC
TRBJ2-2 | TRBV9 | few | NA | CASSPTGSLAGELFF | TGTGCCAGCAGCCCCACAGGGTCCCTCGCCGGGGAGCTGTTTTTT
TRBJ2-5 | TRBV7-8 | few | NA | CASSPELGYQETQYF | TGTGCCAGCAGCCCCGAGCTCGGGTACCAAGAGACCCAGTACTTC
TRBJ2-3 | TRBV24-1 | NA | TRBD1 | CATSAGQGVDTQYF | TGTGCCACCAGTGCCGGACAGGGAGTGGATACGCAGTATTTT
TRBJ2-5 | TRBV13 | few | NA | CASSLESSGQETQYF | TGTGCCAGCAGCTTAGAGTCGTCAGGACAAGAGACCCAGTACTTC
TRBJ1-1 | TRBV29-1 | NA | NA | CSVEEGGNTAAFF | TGCAGCGTTGAAGAAGGGGGGAACACTGCAGCTTTCTTT
TRBJ2-3 | TRBV28 | NA | TRBD2 | CASSSTSGFNTDTQYF | TGTGCCAGCAGTTCTACTAGCGGGTTCAACACAGATACGCAGTATTTT
TRBJ1-5 | TRBV3-1 | NA | NA | CASSPLGKNLPQHF | TGTGCCAGCAGCCCTCTGGGGAAAAACCTTCCCCAGCATTTT
TRBJ2-7 | TRBV7-2 | NA | NA | CASTIVSYEQYF | TGTGCCAGCACGATTGTTTCCTACGAGCAGTACTTC
TRBJ2-5 | TRBV13 | NA | NA | CASSLSSGPDRETQYF | TGTGCCAGCAGCTTATCTTCCGGCCCGGACCGAGAGACCCAGTACTTC
TRBJ2-7 | TRBV7-9 | few | TRBD2 | CASSLTTSGVVKQYF | TGTGCCAGCAGCTTAACTACTAGCGGAGTCGTAAAGCAGTACTTC
TRBJ2-1 | TRBV9 | few | NA | CASSEAGASPYNVQFF | TGTGCCAGCAGCGAAGCAGGGGCCTCTCCGTACAATGTGCAGTTCTTC
TRBJ2-1 | TRBV5-4 | NA | TRBD1 | CASSSPRDRAINEQFF | TGTGCCAGCAGCTCCCCCCGGGACAGGGCCATCAATGAGCAGTTCTTC